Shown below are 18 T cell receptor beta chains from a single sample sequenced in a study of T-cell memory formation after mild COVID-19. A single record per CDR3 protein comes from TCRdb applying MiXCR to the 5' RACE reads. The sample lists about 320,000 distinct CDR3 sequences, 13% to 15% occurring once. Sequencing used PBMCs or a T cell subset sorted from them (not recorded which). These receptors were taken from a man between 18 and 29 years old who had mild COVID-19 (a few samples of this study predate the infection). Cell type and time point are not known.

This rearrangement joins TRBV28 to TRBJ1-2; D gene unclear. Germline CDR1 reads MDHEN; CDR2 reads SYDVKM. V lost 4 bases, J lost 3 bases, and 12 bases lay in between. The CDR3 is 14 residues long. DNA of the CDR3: TGTGCCAGCAGTTCAGGAAGGGCCTACTATGGCTACACCTTC. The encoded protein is CASSSGRAYYGYTF.

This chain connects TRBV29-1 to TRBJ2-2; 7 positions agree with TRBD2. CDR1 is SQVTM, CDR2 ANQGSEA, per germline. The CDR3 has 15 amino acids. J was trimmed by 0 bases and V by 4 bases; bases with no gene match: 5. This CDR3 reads CSVVGGTSNTGELFF. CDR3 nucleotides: TGCAGCGTTGTGGGGGGGACTTCGAACACCGGGGAGCTGTTTTTT.

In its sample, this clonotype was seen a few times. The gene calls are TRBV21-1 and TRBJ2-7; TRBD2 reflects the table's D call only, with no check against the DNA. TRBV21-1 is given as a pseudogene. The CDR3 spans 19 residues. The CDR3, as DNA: TGTGCCAGCAGCAAACCAGTGGAGGGGAGTAATCTAATCTCCTACGAGCAGTACTTC. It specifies CASSKPVEGSNLISYEQYF.

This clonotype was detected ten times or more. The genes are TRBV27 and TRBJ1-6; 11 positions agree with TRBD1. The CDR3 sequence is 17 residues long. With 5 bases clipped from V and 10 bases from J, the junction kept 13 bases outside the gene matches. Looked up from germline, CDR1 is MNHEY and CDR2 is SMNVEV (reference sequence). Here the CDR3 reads CASSPDRGRGGLSPLHF. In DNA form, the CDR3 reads TGTGCCAGCAGTCCGGACAGGGGGCGCGGAGGCTTGTCACCCCTCCACTTT.

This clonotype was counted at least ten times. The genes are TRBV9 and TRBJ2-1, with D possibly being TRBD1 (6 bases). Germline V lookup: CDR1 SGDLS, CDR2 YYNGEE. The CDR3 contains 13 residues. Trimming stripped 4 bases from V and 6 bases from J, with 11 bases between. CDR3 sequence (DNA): TGTGCCAGCAGCAAGGGGGACATCAATGAGCAGTTCTTC. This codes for CASSKGDINEQFF.

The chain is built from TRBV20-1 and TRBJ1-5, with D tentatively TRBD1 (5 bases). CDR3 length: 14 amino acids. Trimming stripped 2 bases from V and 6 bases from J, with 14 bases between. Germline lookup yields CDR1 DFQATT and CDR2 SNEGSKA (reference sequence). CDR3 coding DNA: TGCAGTGCTAGACTGCTGGATAGGGGTCAGCCCCAGCATTTT. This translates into CSARLLDRGQPQHF.

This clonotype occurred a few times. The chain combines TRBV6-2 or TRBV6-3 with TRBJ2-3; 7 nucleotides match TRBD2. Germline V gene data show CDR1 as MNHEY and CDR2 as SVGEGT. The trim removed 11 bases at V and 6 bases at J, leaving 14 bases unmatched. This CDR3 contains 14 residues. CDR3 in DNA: TGTGCCCCTGTAGTGAAGCGGGGCCAGGATACGCAGTATTTT. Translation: CAPVVKRGQDTQYF.

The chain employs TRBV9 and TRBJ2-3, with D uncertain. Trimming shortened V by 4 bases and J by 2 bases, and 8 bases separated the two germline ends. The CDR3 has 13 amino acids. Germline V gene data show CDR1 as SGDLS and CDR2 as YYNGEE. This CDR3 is CASSRLATDTQYF. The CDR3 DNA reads TGTGCCAGCAGCCGATTGGCCACAGATACGCAGTATTTT.

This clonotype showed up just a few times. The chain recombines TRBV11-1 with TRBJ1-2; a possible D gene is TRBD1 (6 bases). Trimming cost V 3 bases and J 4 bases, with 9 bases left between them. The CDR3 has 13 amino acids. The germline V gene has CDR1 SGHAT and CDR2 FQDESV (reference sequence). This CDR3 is CASSFGQSYGYTF. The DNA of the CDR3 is TGTGCCAGCAGCTTCGGACAGAGCTATGGCTACACCTTC.

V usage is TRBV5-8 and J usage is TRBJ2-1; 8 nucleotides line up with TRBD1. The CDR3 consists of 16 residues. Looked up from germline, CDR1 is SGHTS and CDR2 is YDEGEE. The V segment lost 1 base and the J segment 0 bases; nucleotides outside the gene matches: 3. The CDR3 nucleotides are TGTGCCAGCAGCTTGTTTCAGGGGGCCTCCTACAATGAGCAGTTCTTC. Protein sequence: CASSLFQGASYNEQFF.

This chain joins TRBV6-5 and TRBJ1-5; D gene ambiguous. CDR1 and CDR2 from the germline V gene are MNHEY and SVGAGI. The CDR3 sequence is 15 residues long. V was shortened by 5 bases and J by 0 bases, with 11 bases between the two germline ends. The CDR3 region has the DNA TGTGCCAGCAGTCGGACGCCTAATAGCAATCAGCCCCAGCATTTT. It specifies CASSRTPNSNQPQHF.

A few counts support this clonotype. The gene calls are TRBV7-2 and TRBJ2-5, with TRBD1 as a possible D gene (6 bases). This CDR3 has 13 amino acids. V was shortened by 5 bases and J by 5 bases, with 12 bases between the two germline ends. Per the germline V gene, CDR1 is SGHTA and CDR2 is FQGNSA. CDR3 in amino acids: CASSPGVWETQYF. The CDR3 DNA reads TGTGCCAGCAGCCCAGGGGTTTGGGAGACCCAGTACTTC. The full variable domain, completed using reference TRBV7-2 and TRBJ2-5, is GAGVSQSPSNKVTEKGKDVELRCDPISGHTALYWYRQSLGQGLEFLIYFQGNSAPDKSGLPSDRFSAERTGGSVSTLTIQRTQQEDSAVYLCASSPGVWETQYFGPGTRLLVL.

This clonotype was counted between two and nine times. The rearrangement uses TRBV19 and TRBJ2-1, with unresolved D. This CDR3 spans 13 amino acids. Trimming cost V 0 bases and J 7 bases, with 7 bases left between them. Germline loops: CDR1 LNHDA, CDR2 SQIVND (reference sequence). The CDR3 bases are TGTGCCAGTAGTATAGATCGGTGGAATGAGCAGTTCTTC. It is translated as CASSIDRWNEQFF. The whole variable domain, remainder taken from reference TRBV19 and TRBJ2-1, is DGGITQSPKYLFRKEGQNVTLSCEQNLNHDAMYWYRQDPGQGLRLIYYSQIVNDFQKGDIAEGYSVSREKKESFPLTVTSAQKNPTAFYLCASSIDRWNEQFFGPGTRLTVL.

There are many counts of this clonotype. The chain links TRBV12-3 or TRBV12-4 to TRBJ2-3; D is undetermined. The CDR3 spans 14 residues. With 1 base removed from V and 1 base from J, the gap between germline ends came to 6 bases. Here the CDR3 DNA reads TGTGCCAGCAGTTTAGGGTCCGGCACAGATACGCAGTATTTT. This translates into CASSLGSGTDTQYF.

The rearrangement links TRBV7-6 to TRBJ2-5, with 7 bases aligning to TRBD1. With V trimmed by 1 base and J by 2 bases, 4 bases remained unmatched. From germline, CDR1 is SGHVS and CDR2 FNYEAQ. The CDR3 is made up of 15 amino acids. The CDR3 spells CASSLVARGQETQYF. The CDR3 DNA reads TGTGCCAGCAGCTTAGTTGCCAGGGGGCAAGAGACCCAGTACTTC.

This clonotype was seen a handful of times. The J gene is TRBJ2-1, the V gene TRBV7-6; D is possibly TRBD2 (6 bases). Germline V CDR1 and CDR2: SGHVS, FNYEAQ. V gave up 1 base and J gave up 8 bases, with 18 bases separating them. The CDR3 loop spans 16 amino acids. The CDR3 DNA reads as TGTGCCAGCAGCTTAGGGGTCGGCGGGGTCTTCGATGAGCAGTTCTTC. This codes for CASSLGVGGVFDEQFF.

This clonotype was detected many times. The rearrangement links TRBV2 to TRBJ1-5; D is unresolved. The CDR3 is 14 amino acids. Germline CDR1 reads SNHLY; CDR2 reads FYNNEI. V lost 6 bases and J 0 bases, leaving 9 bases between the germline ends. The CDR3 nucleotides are TGTGCCAGCAGGCCCGGAGGTAGCAATCAGCCCCAGCATTTT. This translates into CASRPGGSNQPQHF.

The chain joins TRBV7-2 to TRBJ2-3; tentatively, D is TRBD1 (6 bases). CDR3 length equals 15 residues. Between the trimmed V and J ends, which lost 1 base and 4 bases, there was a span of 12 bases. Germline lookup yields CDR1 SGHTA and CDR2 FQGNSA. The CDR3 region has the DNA TGTGCCAGCAGCTTAGAGGGGGTACTGTCAGATACGCAGTATTTT. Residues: CASSLEGVLSDTQYF.